This T cell receptor beta chain was captured in a study of cytomegalovirus exposure and HLA in healthy donors. Study-level results: 150 or so TCR beta chains were listed as cytomegalovirus-associated. Usually a TCR sequence was rare, but some public TCRs were found in many donors.

Notes on this clone: Its cognate antigen is unknown.

The protocol was immunoSEQ multiplex PCR, while the TCRdb copy is restricted to in-frame clones and leaves out a portion. The data hold about 65,000 clones, with 92% observed a single time. From germline, CDR1 is MGHDK and CDR2 SYGVNS. CDR3 length: 16 amino acids. Trimming took off 6 bases at V and 8 bases at J, with 20 bases between the two ends. Sequencing used PBMCs. The receptor was derived from a woman younger than 35 in good health and CMV-seronegative. The chain links TRBV25-1 to TRBJ1-6; D unresolved. The CDR3 sequence is CASRNGPAGADSPLHF. DNA for the CDR3: TGTGCCAGCAGGAACGGGCCGGCGGGAGCAGATTCACCCCTCCACTTT.